What follows is one T cell receptor beta chain and its context. The sample belongs to a study of shared T cell receptors in the human thymus. Profiled with immunoSEQ multiplex PCR; TCRdb holds only in-frame clones, not every one. The sample yields 600,000 to 900,000 clones, 75% to 90% seen once. This CDR3 contains 16 residues. CDR1 is SGHTA and CDR2 is FQGNSA in the germline V gene. J gave up 3 bases and V 0 bases, and 2 bases lay outside the gene matches. The sample was also linked to a second study, of human thymus T cells. This second study notes: Corrective cardiac operations yielded the resected thymus tissue. Thymic and blood repertoires seemed to favor certain V and J genes. Related research has reported that thymic repertoires overlap highly among unrelated individuals.

This receptor was taken from a girl less than two years old with a congenital heart defect. This chain connects TRBV7-2 to TRBJ2-3; the match to TRBD2 covers 11 bases. Sequenced input: thymocytes. CDR3 DNA: TGTGCCAGCAGCTTAGCCCTAGCGGGGGGAACAGATACGCAGTATTTT. Translating gives CASSLALAGGTDTQYF. Full variable domain (missing parts from reference TRBV7-2 and TRBJ2-3): GAGVSQSPSNKVTEKGKDVELRCDPISGHTALYWYRQSLGQGLEFLIYFQGNSAPDKSGLPSDRFSAERTGGSVSTLTIQRTQQEDSAVYLCASSLALAGGTDTQYFGPGTRLTVL.